The 5 T cell receptor beta chains in this list originate from one sample, sequenced in a study of control samples from healthy donors and cancer patients. Libraries were prepared by immunoSEQ multiplex PCR; TCRdb keeps only in-frame clonotypes and omits some of them. The sample carries tens of thousands of clones, approximately 89% recorded once. Sequencing input: PBMCs. Every receptor here comes from a man in his 60s with colorectal cancer.

V usage is TRBV28 and J usage is TRBJ1-2; the match to TRBD1 covers 8 bases. This CDR3 spans 14 amino acids. With 6 bases clipped from V and 8 bases from J, the junction kept 11 bases outside the gene matches. CDR1 is MDHEN and CDR2 is SYDVKM in the germline V gene. This CDR3 is CASRRVGQAVGYTF. DNA of the CDR3: TGTGCCAGCAGGCGAGTGGGACAGGCGGTGGGCTACACCTTC.

This chain joins TRBV6-5 and TRBJ2-5, with D possibly being TRBD1 or TRBD2 (5 bases each). Germline CDR1 reads MNHEY; CDR2 reads SVGAGI. The CDR3 contains 14 residues. V lost 5 bases and J lost 5, with 15 bases in between. The CDR3 here is CASSKGRNAETQYF. CDR3 bases: TGTGCCAGCAGTAAGGGACGGAACGCGGAGACCCAGTACTTC.

This chain joins TRBV9 and TRBJ2-1; unclear D gene. V was clipped by 1 base and J by 7 bases, with 9 bases between them. The germline gives CDR1 SGDLS, CDR2 YYNGEE. The CDR3 extends over 13 amino acids. The CDR3 here is CASSVRPGNEQFF. Here the CDR3 DNA reads TGTGCCAGCAGCGTACGACCCGGGAATGAGCAGTTCTTC.

This chain joins TRBV18 and TRBJ2-1, with TRBD2 matching over 13 bases. Germline loops: CDR1 KGHSH, CDR2 LQKENI. J was trimmed by 2 bases and V by 3 bases; bases with no gene match: 4. The CDR3 spans 17 residues. In DNA form, the CDR3 reads TGTGCCAGCTCACCTCGAGGACTAGCGGGGGCCTACAATGAGCAGTTCTTC. Its protein is CASSPRGLAGAYNEQFF.

This rearrangement joins TRBV2 to TRBJ1-1; TRBD1 might be the D (5 bases). V was clipped by 2 bases and J by 7 bases, with 5 bases between them. This CDR3 contains 11 residues. Germline CDR1 reads SNHLY; CDR2 reads FYNNEI. This CDR3 is CASSERGEAFF. The CDR3 DNA is TGTGCCAGCAGTGAAAGGGGTGAAGCTTTCTTT.